This record looks at one TCR beta chain sequence and its context. Its antigen is unidentified. Per germline, CDR1 SGHTA and CDR2 FQGNSA. Trimming took off 5 bases at V and 2 bases at J, with 13 bases between the two ends. The CDR3 runs to 14 residues. The source of the sample is a study of Ad26.COV2.S vaccination and SARS-CoV-2 variants. Study conclusions and caveats: There was reportedly substantial breadth in spike-specific CD8+ and CD4+ T cell responses after vaccination.

The data were produced by immunoSEQ multiplex PCR, yet TCRdb's version contains in-frame clones alone and is incomplete. The sample contains about 680,000 clones, roughly nine tenths of which appear only once. Treatment: roughly 18 received Ad26.COV2.S at low or high dose, single or two shots; several received placebo; per-sample allocation not given. On day 63 after the first injection, vaccine and placebo recipients gave samples. Vaccination employed an Ad26 vector expressing the Wuhan-strain SARS-CoV-2 spike. The origin of this receptor is a person between 18 and 60 years old who received the Ad26.COV2.S COVID-19 vaccine or a placebo. This specimen was peripheral blood, taken in a trial of Ad26.COV2.S vaccine versus placebo. The chain joins TRBV7-2 to TRBJ2-7; D possibly corresponds to TRBD1 (6 bases). The CDR3 DNA reads TGTGCCAGCAGCCCCGACAGGTTTCCCTACGAGCAGTACTTC. Translated, it gives CASSPDRFPYEQYF.